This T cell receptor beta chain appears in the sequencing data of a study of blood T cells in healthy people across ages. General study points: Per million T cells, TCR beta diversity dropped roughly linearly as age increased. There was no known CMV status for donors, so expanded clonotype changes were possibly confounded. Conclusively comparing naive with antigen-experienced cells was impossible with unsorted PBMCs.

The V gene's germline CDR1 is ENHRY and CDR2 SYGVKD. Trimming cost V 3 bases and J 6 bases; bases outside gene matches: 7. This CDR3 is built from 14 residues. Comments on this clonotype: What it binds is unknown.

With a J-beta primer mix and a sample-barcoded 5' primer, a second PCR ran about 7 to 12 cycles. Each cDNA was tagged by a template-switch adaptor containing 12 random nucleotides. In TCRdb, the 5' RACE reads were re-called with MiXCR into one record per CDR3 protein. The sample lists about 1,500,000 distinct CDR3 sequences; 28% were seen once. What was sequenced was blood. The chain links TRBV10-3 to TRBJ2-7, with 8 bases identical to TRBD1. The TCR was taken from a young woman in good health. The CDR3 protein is CAISDPRGPGEQYF. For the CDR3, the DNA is TGTGCCATCAGTGACCCCAGGGGGCCGGGCGAGCAGTACTTC.